Sequencing of this TCR beta chain was carried out in a study of immune evolution from preneoplasia to lung adenocarcinoma. About the research overall: HLA loss of heterozygosity: approximately 7.5% AIS, more than 14% MIA, roughly 35% ADC, none AAH.

Findings of the study overall: Later-stage lesions appeared to have more T cells, more diversity, less clonality. Compared with EGFR-mutant or double wild-type lesions, KRAS-mutant nodules were more clonal. Top clone frequencies peaked in normal lung, apparently declining through invasive adenocarcinoma.

The sample holds a few counts of this clone. Antigen: not known. Method: immunoSEQ multiplex PCR; TCRdb's copy keeps in-frame clones and lacks some. The sample yields 7,500 or so clones, just under 75% seen once. The CDR3 is 14 residues long. Deletions cut 3 bases from V and 0 bases from J, with 5 bases between. CDR1 KGHSH and CDR2 LQKENI come from the germline V gene. This TCR was recovered from a donor older than 65 with lung adenocarcinoma. Some clones in this sample may be carry-over from other donors' samples. V and J are TRBV18 and TRBJ1-4; D remains unclear. Specimen: FFPE atypical adenomatous hyperplasia tissue from the lung. Sample subset: atypical adenomatous hyperplasia (AAH), lung preneoplasia. CDR3 in DNA: TGTGCCAGCTCACCGGGTGCAACTAATGAAAAACTGTTTTTT. It encodes CASSPGATNEKLFF.